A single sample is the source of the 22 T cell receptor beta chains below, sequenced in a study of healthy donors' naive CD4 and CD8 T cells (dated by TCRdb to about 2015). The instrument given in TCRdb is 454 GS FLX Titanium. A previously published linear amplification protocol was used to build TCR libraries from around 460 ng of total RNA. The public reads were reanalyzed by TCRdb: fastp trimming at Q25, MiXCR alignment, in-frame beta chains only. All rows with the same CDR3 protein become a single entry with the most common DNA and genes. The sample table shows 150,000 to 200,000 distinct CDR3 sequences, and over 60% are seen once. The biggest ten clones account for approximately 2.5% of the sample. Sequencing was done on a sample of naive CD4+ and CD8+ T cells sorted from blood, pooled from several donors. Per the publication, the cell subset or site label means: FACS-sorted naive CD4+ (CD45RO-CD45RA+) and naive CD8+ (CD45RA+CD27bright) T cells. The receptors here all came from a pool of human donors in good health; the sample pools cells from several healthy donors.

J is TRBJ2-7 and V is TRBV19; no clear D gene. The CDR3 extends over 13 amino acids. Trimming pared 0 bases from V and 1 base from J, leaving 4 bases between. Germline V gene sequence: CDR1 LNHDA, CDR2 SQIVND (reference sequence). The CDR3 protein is CASSIDPSYEQYF. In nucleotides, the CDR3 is TGTGCCAGTAGTATAGATCCATCCTACGAGCAGTACTTC.

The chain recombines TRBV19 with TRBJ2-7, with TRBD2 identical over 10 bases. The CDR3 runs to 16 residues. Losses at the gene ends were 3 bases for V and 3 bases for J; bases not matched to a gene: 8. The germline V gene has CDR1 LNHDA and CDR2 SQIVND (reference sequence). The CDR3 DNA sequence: TGTGCCAGTAGTATGTGGTCTAGCGGGAGTATCTACGAGCAGTACTTC. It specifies CASSMWSSGSIYEQYF.

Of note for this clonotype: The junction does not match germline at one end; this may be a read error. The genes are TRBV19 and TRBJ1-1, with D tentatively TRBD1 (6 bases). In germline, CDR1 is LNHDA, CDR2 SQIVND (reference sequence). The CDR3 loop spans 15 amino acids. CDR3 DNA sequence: TGTGCCAGTAGTCCCCAAGGGGGTCGGAACACCGAAGCTTTCTTT. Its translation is CASSPQGGRNTEAFF.

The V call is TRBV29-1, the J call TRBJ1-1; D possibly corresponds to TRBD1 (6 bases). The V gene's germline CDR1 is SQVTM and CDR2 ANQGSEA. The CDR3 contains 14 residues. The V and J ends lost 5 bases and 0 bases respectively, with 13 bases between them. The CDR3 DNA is TGCAGCGTTTCAGGGGCGGCCATGAACACTGAAGCTTTCTTT. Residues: CSVSGAAMNTEAFF.

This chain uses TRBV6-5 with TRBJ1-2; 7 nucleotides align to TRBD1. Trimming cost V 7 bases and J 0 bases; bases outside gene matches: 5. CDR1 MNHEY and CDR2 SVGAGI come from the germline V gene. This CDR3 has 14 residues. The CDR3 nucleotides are TGTGCCAGCATCCCGGGACAGACTAACTATGGCTACACCTTC. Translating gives CASIPGQTNYGYTF.

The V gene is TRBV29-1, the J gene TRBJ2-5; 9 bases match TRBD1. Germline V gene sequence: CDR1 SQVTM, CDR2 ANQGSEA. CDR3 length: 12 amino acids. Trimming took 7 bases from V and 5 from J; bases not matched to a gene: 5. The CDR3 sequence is CSGGTGRETQYF. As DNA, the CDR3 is TGCAGCGGGGGGACAGGGCGGGAGACCCAGTACTTC.

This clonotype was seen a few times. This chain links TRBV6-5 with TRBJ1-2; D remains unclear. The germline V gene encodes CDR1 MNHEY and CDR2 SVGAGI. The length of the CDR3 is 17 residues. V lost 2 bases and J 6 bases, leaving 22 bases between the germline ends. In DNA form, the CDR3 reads TGTGCCAGCAGTTACACCGCGGGGTCCTCCGGTGGGGATGGCTACACCTTC. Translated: CASSYTAGSSGGDGYTF.

The CDR3 spells CSVGQADTIYF. The CDR3 DNA is TGCAGCGTCGGACAGGCAGACACCATATATTTT. The gene calls are TRBV29-1 and TRBJ1-3, with 7 bases lining up with TRBD1. V trimming: 6 bases; J trimming: 8 bases; junction bases outside the gene matches: 4. CDR3 length equals 11 residues. Germline CDR1 is SQVTM and CDR2 is ANQGSEA.

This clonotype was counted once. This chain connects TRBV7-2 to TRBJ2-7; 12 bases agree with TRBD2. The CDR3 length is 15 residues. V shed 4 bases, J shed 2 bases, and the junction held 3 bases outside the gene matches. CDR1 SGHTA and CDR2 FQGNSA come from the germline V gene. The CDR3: CASSSTSGGTYEQYF. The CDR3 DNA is TGTGCCAGCAGCTCTACTAGCGGGGGGACCTACGAGCAGTACTTC.

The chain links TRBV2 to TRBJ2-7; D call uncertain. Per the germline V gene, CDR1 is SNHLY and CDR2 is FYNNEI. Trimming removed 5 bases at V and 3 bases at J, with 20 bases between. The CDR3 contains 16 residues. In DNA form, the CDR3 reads TGTGCCAGCAGTAGCGCCAAGCCCCAATTAAGCTACGAGCAGTACTTC. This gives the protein CASSSAKPQLSYEQYF.

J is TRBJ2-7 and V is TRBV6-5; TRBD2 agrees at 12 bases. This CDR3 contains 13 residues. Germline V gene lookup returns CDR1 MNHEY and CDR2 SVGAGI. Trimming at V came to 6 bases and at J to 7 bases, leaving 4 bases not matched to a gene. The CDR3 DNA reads TGTGCCAGCAGCAGAGGACTAGCGGGGGAGCAGTACTTC. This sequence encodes CASSRGLAGEQYF.

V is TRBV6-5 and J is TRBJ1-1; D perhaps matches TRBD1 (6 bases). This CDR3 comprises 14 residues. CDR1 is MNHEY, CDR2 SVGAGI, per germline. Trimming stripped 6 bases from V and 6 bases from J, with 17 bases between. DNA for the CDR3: TGTGCCAGCAGGCCCGGGGGCGGCGAGGCTGAAGCTTTCTTT. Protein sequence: CASRPGGGEAEAFF.

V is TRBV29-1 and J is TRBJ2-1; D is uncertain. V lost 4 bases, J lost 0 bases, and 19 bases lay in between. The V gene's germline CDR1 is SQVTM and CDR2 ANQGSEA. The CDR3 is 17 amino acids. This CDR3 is CSVAGSRAPGSYNEQFF. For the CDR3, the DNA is TGCAGCGTTGCGGGTAGTCGAGCCCCTGGCTCCTACAATGAGCAGTTCTTC.

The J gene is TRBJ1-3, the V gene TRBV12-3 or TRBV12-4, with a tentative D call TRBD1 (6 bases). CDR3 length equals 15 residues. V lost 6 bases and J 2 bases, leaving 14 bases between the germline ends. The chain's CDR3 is CASSPFKGAGNTIYF. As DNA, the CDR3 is TGTGCCAGCAGCCCTTTCAAGGGGGCTGGAAACACCATATATTTT.

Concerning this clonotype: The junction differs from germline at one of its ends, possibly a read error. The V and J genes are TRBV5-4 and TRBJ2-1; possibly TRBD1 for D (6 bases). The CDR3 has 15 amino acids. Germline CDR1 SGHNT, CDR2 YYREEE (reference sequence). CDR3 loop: CASSPSGHSYNEQLF. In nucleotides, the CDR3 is TGTGCCAGCAGCCCGTCGGGACACTCCTACAATGAGCAGTTGTTC.

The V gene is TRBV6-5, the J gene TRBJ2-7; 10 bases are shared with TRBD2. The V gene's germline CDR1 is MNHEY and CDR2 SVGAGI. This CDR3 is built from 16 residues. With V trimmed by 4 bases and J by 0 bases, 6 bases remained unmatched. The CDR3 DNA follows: TGTGCCAGCAGTTCTCTAGCGGGGGTCAGCTCCTACGAGCAGTACTTC. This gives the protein CASSSLAGVSSYEQYF.

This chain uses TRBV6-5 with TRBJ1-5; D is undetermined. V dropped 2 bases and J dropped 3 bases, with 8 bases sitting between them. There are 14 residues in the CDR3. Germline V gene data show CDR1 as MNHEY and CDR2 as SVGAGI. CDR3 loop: CASSYRGNNQPQHF. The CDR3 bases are TGTGCCAGCAGTTACCGGGGAAACAATCAGCCCCAGCATTTT.

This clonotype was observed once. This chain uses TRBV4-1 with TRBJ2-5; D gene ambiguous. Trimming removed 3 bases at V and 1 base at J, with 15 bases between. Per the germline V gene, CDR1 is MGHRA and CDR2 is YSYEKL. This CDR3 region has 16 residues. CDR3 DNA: TGCGCCAGCAGCCACCCCCTTTCGGGCAGCCAAGAGACCCAGTACTTC. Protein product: CASSHPLSGSQETQYF.

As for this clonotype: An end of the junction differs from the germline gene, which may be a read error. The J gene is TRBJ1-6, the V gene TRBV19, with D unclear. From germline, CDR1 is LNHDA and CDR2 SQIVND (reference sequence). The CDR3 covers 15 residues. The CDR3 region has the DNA TGTGCCAGTAGTGCATCCGGGTACTCTAATTCGCCCCTCCACTTT. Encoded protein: CASSASGYSNSPLHF. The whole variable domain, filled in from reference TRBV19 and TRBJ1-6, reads DGGITQSPKYLFRKEGQNVTLSCEQNLNHDAMYWYRQDPGQGLRLIYYSQIVNDFQKGDIAEGYSVSREKKESFPLTVTSAQKNPTAFYLCASSASGYSNSPLHFGNGTRLTVT.

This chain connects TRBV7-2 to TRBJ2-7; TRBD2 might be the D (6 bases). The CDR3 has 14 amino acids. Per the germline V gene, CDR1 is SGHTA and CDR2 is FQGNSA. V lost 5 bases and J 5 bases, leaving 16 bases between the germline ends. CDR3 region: CASSMMGGEDEQYF. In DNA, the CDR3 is TGTGCCAGCAGCATGATGGGGGGTGAAGACGAGCAGTACTTC.

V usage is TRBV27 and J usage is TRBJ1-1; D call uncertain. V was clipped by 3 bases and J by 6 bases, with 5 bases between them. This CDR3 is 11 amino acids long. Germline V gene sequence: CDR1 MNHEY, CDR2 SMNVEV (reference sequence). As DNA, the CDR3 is TGTGCCAGCAGTTTTGGGGCTGAAGCTTTCTTT. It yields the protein CASSFGAEAFF.

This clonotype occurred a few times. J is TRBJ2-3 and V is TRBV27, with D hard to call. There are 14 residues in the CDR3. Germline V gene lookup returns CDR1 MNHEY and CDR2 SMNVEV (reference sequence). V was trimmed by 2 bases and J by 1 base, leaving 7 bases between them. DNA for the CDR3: TGTGCCAGCAGTTTAGGGTCCCGCACAGATACGCAGTATTTT. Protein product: CASSLGSRTDTQYF.